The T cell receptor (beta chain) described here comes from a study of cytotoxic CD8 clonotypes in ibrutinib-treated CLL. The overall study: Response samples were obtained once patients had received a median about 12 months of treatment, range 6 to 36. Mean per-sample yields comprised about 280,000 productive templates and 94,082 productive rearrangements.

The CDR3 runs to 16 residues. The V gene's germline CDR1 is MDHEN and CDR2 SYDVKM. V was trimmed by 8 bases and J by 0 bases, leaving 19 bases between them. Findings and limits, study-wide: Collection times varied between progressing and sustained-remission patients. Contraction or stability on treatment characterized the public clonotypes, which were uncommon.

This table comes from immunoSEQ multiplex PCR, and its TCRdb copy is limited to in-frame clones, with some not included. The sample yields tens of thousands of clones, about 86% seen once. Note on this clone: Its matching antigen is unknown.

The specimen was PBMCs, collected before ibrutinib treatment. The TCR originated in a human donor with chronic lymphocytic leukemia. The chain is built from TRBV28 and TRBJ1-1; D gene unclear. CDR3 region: CASGIHARNMNTEAFF. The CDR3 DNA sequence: TGTGCCAGCGGGATTCACGCCCGTAATATGAACACTGAAGCTTTCTTT.